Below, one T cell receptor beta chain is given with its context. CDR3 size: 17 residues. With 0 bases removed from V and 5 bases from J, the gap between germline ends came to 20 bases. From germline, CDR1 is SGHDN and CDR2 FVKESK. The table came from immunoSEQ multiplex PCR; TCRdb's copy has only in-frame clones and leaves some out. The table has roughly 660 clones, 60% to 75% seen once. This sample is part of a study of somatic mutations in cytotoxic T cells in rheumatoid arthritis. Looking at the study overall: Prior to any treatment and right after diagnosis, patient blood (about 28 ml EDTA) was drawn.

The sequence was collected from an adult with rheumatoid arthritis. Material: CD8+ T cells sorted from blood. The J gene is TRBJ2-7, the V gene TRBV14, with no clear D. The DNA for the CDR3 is TGTGCCAGCAGCCAAGACGTCATTGCTAACATTGACCACGAGCAGTACTTC. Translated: CASSQDVIANIDHEQYF.